A single T cell receptor beta chain is shown here with its context. What antigen it recognizes has not been identified. Base-call qualities are not available, and no considerably larger clone is one nucleotide away. This sample was taken from a study of T cell responses to AZD1222 COVID-19 vaccine (dated by TCRdb to about 2021). Some background on the complete study: A total of just over 230 trial participants underwent TCR sequencing, of whom 200 to 220 received two doses of AZD1222 and around 25 received two doses of the MenACWY control vaccine. Trial participants were enrolled by age into subgroups of 18-55, 56-69 and 70-plus years, and 148, 28 and 57 TCR-sequenced participants, respectively, were included in these subgroups.

The CDR3 regions of human TCRbeta chains were analyzed by immunosequencing. From the authors' description of their analysis: Repertoire TCRs were matched against a reference library of SARS-CoV-2-specific TCRs generated with the MIRA antigen-specificity platform. Breadth was defined as the fraction of unique TCRs that were SARS-CoV-2-associated. Depth was defined as the fraction of total T cells that were SARS-CoV-2-associated. Each spike-specific TCR was assigned to its reactive spike region and to a CD4 or CD8 class using the MIRA data. Log10-transformed breadth and depth values were compared by one-way ANOVA with Sidak's multiple comparisons tests. TCRdb stores this immuneACCESS table with in-frame sequences only. Part of the clones is absent; in the studies checked, under half of the shortfall reflects unresolved V genes, and no reason is known for the rest. V and J calls and clone size follow that table, whereas D and trimming were derived from the DNA. Present in this sample are under 150,000 clones, approximately 85% of which were seen just once. Over 4% of the sample is taken by the ten largest.

At the junction V is shortened by 5 bases and J by 2 bases, with 13 bases in between. CDR1 and CDR2, looked up from the germline V gene, are SGHTA and FQGNSA. The CDR3, from cysteine to phenylalanine, totals 15 residues. Only the CDR3 part of the read is kept: 45 bases, read in frame from the first base. This specimen's time point label, per the study, means: baseline before first vaccination. What the treatment or condition label conveys for this sample: meningococcal conjugate vaccine given as trial control. The vaccinee samples were drawn from two UK trials, COV001 and COV002, one of which was a single-blind randomized controlled phase 2/3 trial testing AZD1222 (ChAdOx1 nCoV-19) in healthy adults. For TCRbeta chain sequencing, PBMC samples were collected from trial participants at day 0 and at day 28 after the second dose. Overall study results and their limits: Most participants were white British and females outnumbered males, and the authors suggested that clonal diversity may have been underestimated. Reportedly, almost half of the unique spike-specific TCRs recognized epitopes lying outside the regions that are mutated in the B.1.351 and B.1.1.7 variants. The whole spike protein was spanned by vaccine-associated CD4 TCRs, and dominant responses were seen in regions 160-218 and 743-854. The 56-69-year group was small, and its depth increase did not reach significance, likely because of low power. No day 14 peak-response samples were available, so repertoires were characterized only after the peak T cell response. After two AZD1222 doses, spike-specific TCR breadth and depth were significantly higher than at day 0 and than in MenACWY recipients. Conclusions about previously exposed vaccinees are limited, since just six AZD1222 recipients were seropositive for SARS-CoV-2 at baseline.

The V and J segments used are TRBV7-2 and TRBJ1-5; TRBD1 is a weak D gene call, 6 bases matching. The material was peripheral blood, obtained on day 0 of MenACWY control vaccination. The TCR comes from an adult in good health. The CDR3 region has the sequence CASSPTGLGNQPQHF. Here is the DNA: TGTGCCAGCAGCCCCACAGGGTTGGGCAATCAGCCCCAGCATTTT.